This T cell receptor (beta chain) is drawn from a study of T cells after yellow fever vaccination. Study conclusions and caveats: Peak timing came faster in the weaker secondary response, day 5 versus 15. Post-booster reappearance was seen for most primary-vaccination clones (roughly 97% CD4, around 89% CD8). A minor fraction of clonotypes spanned both CD4 and CD8 compartments.

MiXCR was run by TCRdb on the 5' RACE reads, yielding one entry per CDR3 protein. This table has 55,000 to 70,000 distinct CDR3 sequences, around 7% appearing once. Germline CDR1 and CDR2: SQVTM and ANQGSEA. Trimming took 6 bases from V and 4 from J, leaving 13 bases between them. CDR3 length equals 13 residues. This clonotype came up many times. Its antigen remains unknown. V usage is TRBV29-1 and J usage is TRBJ1-5; tentatively, D is TRBD1 (6 bases). This sequence originates from a man between 18 and 29 years old who received the YFV17D yellow fever vaccine. This specimen was CD8+ T cells sorted from PBMCs, taken more than 35 days after the first yellow fever vaccination. The DNA for the CDR3 is TGCAGCGTGGCAACAGGGTTAAATCAGCCCCAGCATTTT. It encodes CSVATGLNQPQHF. Based on the CDR3 plus reference TRBV29-1 and TRBJ1-5, the full variable domain is SAVISQKPSRDICQRGTSLTIQCQVDSQVTMMFWYRQQPGQSLTLIATANQGSEATYESGFVIDKFPISRPNLTFSTLTVSNMSPEDSSIYLCSVATGLNQPQHFGDGTRLSIL.